The present TCR beta chain was sequenced within a study of T cell responses to AZD1222 COVID-19 vaccine. Findings of the study overall: Following two doses of AZD1222, Spike-specific TCR breadth and depth rose.

The method was immunoSEQ multiplex PCR; TCRdb's version includes in-frame clones alone and lacks a portion of them. The sample lists 250,000 to 300,000 clones, approximately 94% occurring once. On this clone itself: What it recognizes is unknown.

The material was peripheral blood, obtained 28 days after the second AZD1222 dose. The sequence came from an adult who received the AZD1222 COVID-19 vaccine.

The CDR3 is CASSRTSGRYEQYF. CDR3 nucleotide sequence: TGTGCCAGCAGTCGGACTAGCGGGAGGTACGAGCAGTACTTC. V and J are TRBV27 and TRBJ2-7; 14 bases fit TRBD2. Losses at the gene ends were 5 bases for V and 4 bases for J; bases not matched to a gene: 1. CDR1 is MNHEY, CDR2 SMNVEV, per germline (reference sequence). The CDR3 loop spans 14 amino acids.